This T cell receptor (beta chain) was found in a study of metastatic and nonmetastatic thyroid tumors. Study overall: Repertoire data that came from the blood and tumor or nodule tissue of malignant and benign thyroid patients were compared. Points from the study as a whole: Benign nodules reportedly had significantly lower TCR beta diversity than malignant thyroid tumors in blood and tumor.

Under the authors' procedure: Between-group CDR3 differences, defined by clinicopathological status, yielded a distant-metastasis classifier for papillary thyroid cancer. TCRdb reanalyzed the PCR reads via MiXCR. The V and J calls were not made by the authors but by TCRdb's processing. This table has some 7,000 clones, roughly a third appearing once. CDR1 and CDR2 (germline): MDHEN, SYDVKM. The CDR3 runs to 14 residues. V lost 5 bases and J 10 bases, leaving 15 bases between the germline ends. Among the patients, none had received any treatment before thyroid surgery. Regarding this clone: Its matching antigen is unknown.

This receptor was obtained from a female donor with papillary thyroid cancer or a benign thyroid nodule (not recorded which). Some clones in this sample may be carry-over from other donors' samples. Sequenced input: adjacent normal tissue. The chain couples TRBV28 to TRBJ1-6; possible D gene TRBD1, 6 bases. The CDR3 reads CASSPDRLGSPLHF. CDR3 DNA: TGTGCCAGCAGTCCGGACAGACTCGGATCACCCCTCCACTTT.